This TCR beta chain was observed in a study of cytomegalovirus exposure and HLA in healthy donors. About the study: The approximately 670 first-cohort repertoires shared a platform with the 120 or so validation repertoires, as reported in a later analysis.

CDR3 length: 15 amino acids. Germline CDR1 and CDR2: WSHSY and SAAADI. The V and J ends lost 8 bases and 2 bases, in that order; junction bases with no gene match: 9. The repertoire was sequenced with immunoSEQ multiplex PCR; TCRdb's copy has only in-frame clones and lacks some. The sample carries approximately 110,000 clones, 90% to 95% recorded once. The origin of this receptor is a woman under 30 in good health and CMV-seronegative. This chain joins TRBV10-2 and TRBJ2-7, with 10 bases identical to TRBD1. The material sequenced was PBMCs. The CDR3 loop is CASFGPGQGAYEQYF. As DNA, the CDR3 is TGCGCCAGCTTCGGACCCGGACAGGGGGCCTACGAGCAGTACTTC.